This T cell receptor beta chain was recovered during a study of cytomegalovirus exposure and HLA in healthy donors (dated by TCRdb to 2015 to 2018). A note on the overall study: The 670 or so repertoires of the first cohort and the roughly 110 validation repertoires were produced on the same platform, according to a later analysis. The study combined high-throughput TCR immunosequencing, statistical association of individual TCRs with disease status, and machine learning to predict cytomegalovirus infection status. Along with the approximately 650-subject first cohort, a separate validation cohort of 120 different subjects was used. The study was designed to test whether signatures of past pathogen exposure could be identified by cataloging public T cell receptors.

General study outcomes and caveats: A later analysis found that TCRs clustered in the first cohort also tended to co-occur in the roughly 120 validation repertoires, with 90% to 95% of cluster scores above 0. The authors suggested that the approach could potentially be generalized to other disease states and immunological phenotypes. While some public TCRs were present in many individuals, most TCR sequences turned up only very rarely across donors. The classifier was reported to diagnose cytomegalovirus status with high specificity and sensitivity in both the original cohort and the validation cohort. In the study, approximately 160 TCR beta chains were listed as associated with cytomegalovirus. In vitro tests confirmed that a few of the cytomegalovirus-associated TCR beta chains recognize cytomegalovirus antigens. A later analysis had no HLA typing for the validation cohort, so co-occurrence there was scored across all 130 or so repertoires.

The donors were included in the validation cohort of roughly 120 subjects, a group kept apart from the roughly 690-subject first cohort. Library preparation employed the immunoSEQ multiplex PCR assay. As for the authors' bioinformatics: To diagnose cytomegalovirus status from the catalog of TCR beta chain sequences, a statistical classification framework was built. The source is immuneACCESS, and TCRdb retained only in-frame sequences with V and J called. Part of the clones is not carried over; for the studies checked, unresolved V genes explain less than half of this, and the remainder is unexplained. V and J calls and clone size are those listed in that table; D and trimming were worked out from the DNA. This sample has around 400,000 clones in its table, and 86% of those were observed once. The top ten hold roughly 0.83% of the sample. The germline V gene (reference sequence) gives CDR1 as SEHNR and CDR2 as FQNEAQ. Reading from cysteine to phenylalanine, the CDR3 counts 16 amino acids. Kept here is only the CDR3 DNA, which spans 48 bases and is read in frame from base 1. V is reduced by 5 bases and J by 3 bases, leaving a spacing of 19 bases between them.

Points on this clone: No cognate antigen has been identified for it. Base quality data are lacking; no much larger clone is found one base away.

The origin of this receptor is a woman between 18 and 30 years old in good health and CMV-seronegative. The sequenced sample consisted of PBMCs. The sequence is built from TRBV7-9 and TRBJ1-2; TRBD1 is a weak D gene call, 5 bases matching. The CDR3 region reads CASSHLQGGRDYGYTF. In nucleotide form, the sequence is TGTGCCAGCAGCCACCTTCAGGGAGGTCGAGACTATGGCTACACCTTC.